This T cell receptor (beta chain) emerged from a study of T cells expressing NK-cell markers. Study at large: HCMV seropositivity characterized seven of the eight sequenced donors, and seronegativity one.

For each CDR3 protein, TCRdb gives one entry from its re-call of the 5' RACE reads, without DNA. The sample holds more than 250,000 distinct CDR3 sequences. Germline V gene lookup returns CDR1 DFQATT and CDR2 SNEGSKA (reference sequence). The CDR3 is 12 amino acids. Broader study findings: A range of roughly 1.0-8% of CD8+ T cells consisted of dominant NKG2C+ clonotypes in 5 to 7 donors. Four donors likewise had their CD3+CD56-NKG2C+ fraction led by these clonotypes.

In regard to this clonotype: Its specificity is unknown.

The receptor comes from a man aged 18 to 29 in good health. V usage is TRBV20-1 and J usage is TRBJ2-5; TCRdb indicates TRBD1, and absent DNA this call remains unverified. Source material: blood T cells: a sorted CD56 or NKG2C T cell subset, CD4+ or CD8+ T cells, or bulk PBMC T cells (not recorded which). CDR3 loop: CSAMGQGKTQYF.